This T cell receptor (beta chain) was found in a study of CXCR3-negative and CXCR3-positive naive CD8 T cells. About this clonotype itself: Antigen: not known.

Germline V gene sequence: CDR1 LGHNA, CDR2 YSLEER. The CDR3 consists of 17 residues. Study conclusions and caveats: For memory CD8+ cells diversity was much lower, but both naive subsets had comparably high diversity. Cryopreserved PBMCs had partly decreased CXCR3 expression; fresh PBMCs were used in most assays. TRB CDR3s were more hydrophobic in CXCR3-positive than in CXCR3-negative naive cells.

Among CD8+ T cells, naive ones were CD45RO-CCR7+CD27+CD95-. Carrying UMI labels, the TRB cDNA libraries were prepared through 5' RACE. TCRdb reprocessed the 5' RACE reads and reports one entry per CDR3 protein, with no DNA. The sample has roughly 71,000 distinct CDR3 sequences. The chain links TRBV4-3 to TRBJ2-1; lacking DNA, the TRBD2 call made by TCRdb goes unchecked. Input material: naive CXCR3- CD8+ T cells from blood. Subset given: CD45RO-CCR7+CD27+CD95- naive CD8+ T cells lacking CXCR3 (TNR3-). The sequence was obtained from a human donor in good health. Some clones in this sample may be carry-over from other donors' samples. The CDR3: CASSQGRGGASYNEQFF.